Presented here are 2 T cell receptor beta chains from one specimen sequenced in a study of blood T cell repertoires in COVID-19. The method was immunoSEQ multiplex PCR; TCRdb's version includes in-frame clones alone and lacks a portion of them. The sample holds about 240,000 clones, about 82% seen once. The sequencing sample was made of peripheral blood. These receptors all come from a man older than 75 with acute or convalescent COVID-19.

The CDR3 reads CASSLERLGQGEETQYF. In nucleotides, the CDR3 is TGTGCCAGCAGCTTAGAACGTTTGGGACAGGGAGAGGAGACCCAGTACTTC. This chain uses TRBV5-6 with TRBJ2-5, with TRBD1 matching over 9 bases. The CDR3 runs 17 residues. V shed 2 bases and J 5 bases; nucleotides not matched to a gene: 13. Germline-derived CDR1 and CDR2 are SGHDT and YYEEEE.

The CDR3 spells CASSSRRGGADTQYF. Written as DNA, the CDR3 is TGCGCCAGCAGCTCTAGGAGGGGTGGTGCAGATACGCAGTATTTT. This chain uses TRBV5-1 with TRBJ2-3; D might be TRBD2 (6 bases). The CDR3 loop spans 15 amino acids. The ends were cut back, 3 bases at V and 4 bases at J, with 15 bases in the middle. Germline lookup yields CDR1 SGHRS and CDR2 YFSETQ.